This section outlines one T cell receptor (beta chain) sequence together with its context. Its antigen is currently unknown. Hyperthyroidism of Graves' type that showed no ophthalmopathy progression within 18 months was stable. The authors took PBMCs from 10 ml fresh peripheral blood. TCR beta CDR3 sequences were amplified from RNA transcripts. First-round RT-PCR with HTBI primers amplified the TCR CDR3 region. A single record per CDR3 protein comes from TCRdb applying MiXCR to the multiplex PCR reads. The profile shows some 300,000 distinct CDR3 sequences, approximately 15% of them singletons. In germline, CDR1 is DFQATT, CDR2 SNEGSKA (reference sequence). The ends were cut back, 2 bases at V and 5 bases at J, with 25 bases in the middle. The CDR3 sequence is 18 residues long. This sample is drawn from a study of T cells in Graves' hyperthyroidism and ophthalmopathy. Study-wide findings and caveats: Blood held most thyroid clonotypes expanded above 0.001 frequency.

Sequencing was carried out using blood. V is TRBV20-1 and J is TRBJ2-1; D gene unclear. The receptor was derived from a man in his thirties or forties with Graves' hyperthyroidism. This CDR3 is CSARPTSEAEFVDNEQFF. CDR3 DNA sequence: TGCAGTGCTAGACCAACGTCCGAGGCGGAGTTCGTTGACAATGAGCAGTTCTTC.